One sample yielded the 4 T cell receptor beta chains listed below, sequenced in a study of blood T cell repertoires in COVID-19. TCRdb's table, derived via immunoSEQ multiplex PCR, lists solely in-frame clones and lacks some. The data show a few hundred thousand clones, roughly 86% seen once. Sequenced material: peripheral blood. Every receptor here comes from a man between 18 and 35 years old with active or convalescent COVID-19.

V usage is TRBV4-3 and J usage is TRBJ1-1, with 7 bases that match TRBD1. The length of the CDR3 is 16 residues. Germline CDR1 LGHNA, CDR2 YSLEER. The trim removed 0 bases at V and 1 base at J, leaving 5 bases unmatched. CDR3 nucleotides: TGCGCCAGCAGCCAAGACGTCCGGACAGGGAACACTGAAGCTTTCTTT. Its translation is CASSQDVRTGNTEAFF.

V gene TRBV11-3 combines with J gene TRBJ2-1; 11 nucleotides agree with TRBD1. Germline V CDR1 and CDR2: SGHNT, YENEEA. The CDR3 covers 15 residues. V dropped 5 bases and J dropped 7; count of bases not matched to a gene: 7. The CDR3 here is CASSPPGQGVNEQFF. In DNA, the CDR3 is TGTGCCAGCAGCCCGCCGGGACAGGGGGTGAATGAGCAGTTCTTC.

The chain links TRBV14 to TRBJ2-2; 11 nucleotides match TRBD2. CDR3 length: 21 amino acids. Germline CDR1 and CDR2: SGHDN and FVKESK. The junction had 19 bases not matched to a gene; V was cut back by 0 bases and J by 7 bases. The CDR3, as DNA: TGTGCCAGCAGCCAAGAAATAAGTGATTTAGCGGGAGGGCCGAGTAGCGGGGAGCTGTTTTTT. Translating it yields CASSQEISDLAGGPSSGELFF.

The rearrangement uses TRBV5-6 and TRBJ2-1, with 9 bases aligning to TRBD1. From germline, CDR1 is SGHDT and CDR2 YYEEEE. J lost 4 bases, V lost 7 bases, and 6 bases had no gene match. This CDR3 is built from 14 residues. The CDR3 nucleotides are TGTGCCAGCGGCACGGGACAGGGTTACAATGAGCAGTTCTTC. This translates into CASGTGQGYNEQFF. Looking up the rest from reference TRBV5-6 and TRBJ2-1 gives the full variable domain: DAGVTQSPTHLIKTRGQQVTLRCSPKSGHDTVSWYQQALGQGPQFIFQYYEEEERQRGNFPDRFSGHQFPNYSSELNVNALLLGDSALYLCASGTGQGYNEQFFGPGTRLTVL.